This is a list of T cell receptor beta chains from one sample in a study of cytomegalovirus exposure and HLA in healthy donors. Generated by immunoSEQ multiplex PCR, the TCRdb table keeps only in-frame clones and is missing some. The table records 100,000 to 150,000 clones, 75% to 85% of them present only once. Sequencing input: PBMCs. These receptors came from a man between 40 and 49 years old in good health and CMV-seronegative. The CDR3 runs from the conserved cysteine through the conserved F or W. D genes are given only for firm matches. Where a row states a size, it is once, few, many or the class of an expanded clone; other rows omit it.

V,D,J,size,length,DNA,CDR3
TRBV6-1,-,TRBJ1-5,-,15,TGTGCCAGCATCTCGACGGGGGGGGACTATCAGCCCCAGCATTTT,CASISTGGDYQPQHF
TRBV28,-,TRBJ2-7,-,12,TGTGCCAGCACCCAGTTCCCCTTCGAGCAGTACTTC,CASTQFPFEQYF
TRBV7-9,TRBD2,TRBJ2-3,once,14,TGTGCCAGCAAGCGGGAGATGATTTTGGATACGCAGTATTTT,CASKREMILDTQYF
TRBV7-8,-,TRBJ2-3,-,13,TGTGCCAGCAGCTTGACAAATGCAGATACGCAGTATTTT,CASSLTNADTQYF
TRBV28,TRBD2,TRBJ2-1,once,15,TGTGCCAGCAGTTCCGAGGGACTAGGGTACAATGAGCAGTTCTTC,CASSSEGLGYNEQFF
TRBV7-2,TRBD1,TRBJ2-5,-,16,TGTGCCAGCAGCCCCCGGTTGACAGGGGGCATGAAGACCCAGTACTTC,CASSPRLTGGMKTQYF
TRBV6-6,-,TRBJ1-1,-,11,TGTGCCAGCAGCGCAAGGGACAAAGCTTTCTTT,CASSARDKAFF
TRBV19,TRBD1,TRBJ2-5,once,14,TGTGCCAGTAGTAGGGGACAGGGCTTAGAGACCCAGTACTTC,CASSRGQGLETQYF
TRBV7-3,-,TRBJ1-2,-,15,TGTGCCAGCAGCGTCGGTGCGGGATTTGGCTATGGCTACACCTTC,CASSVGAGFGYGYTF
TRBV9,TRBD1,TRBJ1-1,-,15,TGTGCCAGCAGCCTCTCGGGACAGGTGAACACTGAAGCTTTCTTT,CASSLSGQVNTEAFF
TRBV28,TRBD1,TRBJ2-7,-,16,TGTGCCAGCAGTCCAGGGACAGGAGGTGGAACTAGGGAGCAGTACTTC,CASSPGTGGGTREQYF
TRBV4-3,TRBD2,TRBJ2-7,-,15,TGCGCCAGCAGCCAAGCGGGACTAGGGAGCGGCGAGCAGTACTTC,CASSQAGLGSGEQYF
TRBV5-5,-,TRBJ2-2,-,12,TGTGCCAGCAGCTTCTCCACCGGGGAGCTGTTTTTT,CASSFSTGELFF
TRBV4-3,TRBD2,TRBJ2-1,-,17,TGCGCCAGCAGCCAAGATCTAACTAGCGGGAGTCGCAATGAGCAGTTCTTC,CASSQDLTSGSRNEQFF
TRBV19,-,TRBJ1-2,-,14,TGTGCCAGTACGGGAGGGCGAGGGGACTATGGCTACACCTTC,CASTGGRGDYGYTF
TRBV7-7,-,TRBJ2-5,-,14,TGTGCCAGCAGCTTAGTGGGGGGCCAAGAGACCCAGTACTTC,CASSLVGGQETQYF
TRBV7-9,-,TRBJ2-7,once,13,TGTGCCAGCCAAGGTACTAGAACCTACGAGCAGTACTTC,CASQGTRTYEQYF
TRBV2,TRBD1,TRBJ1-6,-,17,TGTGCCAGCAGTGAGGACAGGACGCTGAGCGGTAATTCACCCCTCCACTTT,CASSEDRTLSGNSPLHF
TRBV19,-,TRBJ2-1,-,15,TGTGCCAGTAGTACTAGCGTAAGCTCCTACAATGAGCAGTTCTTC,CASSTSVSSYNEQFF
TRBV5-8,-,TRBJ2-6,-,17,TGTGCCAGCAGCCAAGGGACTTCCTTCTCTGGGGCCAACGTCCTGACTTTC,CASSQGTSFSGANVLTF
TRBV14,TRBD1,TRBJ2-7,-,16,TGTGCCAGCAGCCTCCTGACCGGGACAGGGACCTACGAGCAGTACTTC,CASSLLTGTGTYEQYF
TRBV10-3,TRBD1,TRBJ2-2,-,15,TGTGCCATCACCCCGAACAGGGGGTCCACCGGGGAGCTGTTTTTT,CAITPNRGSTGELFF
TRBV5-5,TRBD2,TRBJ2-2,few,17,TGTGCCAGCAGCGGGACTAGCGGGGGGGCCACGACCGGGGAGCTGTTTTTT,CASSGTSGGATTGELFF
TRBV6-1,-,TRBJ2-2,few,15,TGTGCCAGCAGTGGGTCGGGATGGTTGACCGGGGAGCTGTTTTTT,CASSGSGWLTGELFF
TRBV27,-,TRBJ2-7,-,12,TGTGCCAGCGGGGAGGGGGCCTACGAGCAGTACTTC,CASGEGAYEQYF
TRBV2,-,TRBJ2-1,-,12,TGTGCCAGCAATCGCGTCCGTGATGAGCAGTTCTTC,CASNRVRDEQFF
TRBV4-1,TRBD1,TRBJ1-2,-,15,TGCGCCAGCAGACCCGGGACAGGAGTCTTCTATGGCTACACCTTC,CASRPGTGVFYGYTF
TRBV5-4,TRBD1,TRBJ1-2,-,15,TGTGCCAGCAGCTGGGGACAGGGCCGGGACTATGGCTACACCTTC,CASSWGQGRDYGYTF
TRBV7-3,-,TRBJ1-2,-,13,TGTGCCAGCAGCCCGGGGGAAGACTATGGCTACACCTTC,CASSPGEDYGYTF
TRBV10-3,TRBD2,TRBJ2-1,-,17,TGTGCCACTCAGGGGGGTTTGGGACTAGCGGGGGGCAGTGAGCAGTTCTTC,CATQGGLGLAGGSEQFF
TRBV7-9,TRBD1,TRBJ2-2,-,15,TGTGCCAGCAGCCGGGGACAGCCTAACACCGGGGAGCTGTTTTTT,CASSRGQPNTGELFF